This T cell receptor beta chain is from a study of cytomegalovirus exposure and HLA in healthy donors. Study observations and caveats: Testing in vitro showed a few CMV-associated chains specific for CMV antigens. More clonal expansion characterized HLA-associated TCR beta chains than equally common others in a later analysis. The Asian-associated ancestry cluster reportedly had fewer N-insertions than the 666-donor mean in a later analysis.

A multiplex PCR was run with 60 Vbeta primers and 13 Jbeta primers. Data came from immunoSEQ multiplex PCR; TCRdb stores just in-frame clones and leaves some out. The sample lists approximately 240,000 clones, around 76% seen once, with roughly 5% in the top ten. As for this clone: Its target is not known. One junction end does not reproduce the germline sequence, and a read error may be involved. This sample also contains other DNA sequences that code for the same CDR3.

Germline loops: CDR1 SGHNT, CDR2 YYREEE (reference sequence). The CDR3 is made up of 13 amino acids. This TCR derives from a woman aged 40 to 49 in good health and CMV-seropositive. Sequencing used PBMCs. This rearrangement joins TRBV5-4 to TRBJ1-6, with D possibly matching TRBD1 (5 bases). The CDR3 loop reads CASSRQNNSPLHF. DNA of the CDR3: TGTGCCAGCAGCCGACAGAATAATTCCCCCCTCCACTTT.